This is a list of T cell receptor beta chains from one sample in a study of cytomegalovirus exposure and HLA in healthy donors. Only in-frame clones appear in the TCRdb table, and some are missing; sequencing was by immunoSEQ multiplex PCR. Among roughly 130,000 clones listed, roughly 79% were seen once. Sequences were obtained from PBMCs. Every receptor here comes from a man between 18 and 35 years old in good health and CMV-seronegative. Both conserved end residues are part of each CDR3. Fields, in order: V gene, CDR3 protein.

TRBV5-1	CASSYPSGGYNEQFF
TRBV4-3	CASSQDPVPNSPLHF
TRBV7-2	CASSFRDSQRYQETQYF
TRBV4-3	CASSETVVSTNEKLFF
TRBV4-3	CASSQPTGELNTGELFF
TRBV6-5	CASSLPPEGYTF
TRBV6-1	CASSERRQGNQPQHF
TRBV7-8	CASSLGVYSEKLFF
TRBV7-6	CASSRQGTNEKLFF
TRBV29-1	CSVEQGAFYEQYF
TRBV4-3	CASSQDLEMETQYF
TRBV9	CASSTSGTGRAGNTIYF
TRBV27	CASRLSTGTGNEQYF
TRBV9	CASSPGDRNTGELFF
TRBV5-6	CASSLFLVGEREKLFF
TRBV5-5	CASSPGTRSSYEQYF
TRBV30	CAWTVGVGTGYTF
TRBV27	CASRDKGLQIAKNIQYF
TRBV30	CAWSVRRGNTEAFF
TRBV28	CASSLAGVGTYEQYF
TRBV14	CASSPRYTGELFF
TRBV30	CAWSGWTGEDEQFF
TRBV4-3	CASSQGSGFYRSSYNEQFF
TRBV7-7	CASSFIVWTAYNEQFF
TRBV19	CASNGGTDRNQPQHF
TRBV6-1	CASRSGAGGEQYF
TRBV7-6	CASSHGTFQKLFF
TRBV11-2	CASSDTGATEAFF
TRBV10-3	CAISEGGSQHF
TRBV6-1	CASSDRGDIPSYEQYF
TRBV7-9	CASSLLWTYNEQFF
TRBV18	CASSQGQGGEQYF
TRBV10-3	CAIRGLDGGDTEAFF
TRBV30	CAWRIGPEGSPLHF
TRBV18	CASSQASNQPQHF
TRBV28	CASSLLAGAGNQPQHF